The 30 T cell receptor beta chains listed next were all sequenced from one sample in a study of blood T cell repertoires in COVID-19. Generated by immunoSEQ multiplex PCR, the TCRdb table keeps only in-frame clones and is missing some. The repertoire has about 95,000 clones, 75% to 85% of them found once; the top ten carry approximately 4.6%. The sample taken for sequencing was peripheral blood. All receptors come from an elderly man with COVID-19, enrolled during active disease.

This chain joins TRBV10-2 and TRBJ1-1, with 8 bases matching TRBD1. The V and J ends lost 8 bases and 2 bases, in that order; junction bases with no gene match: 7. CDR1 and CDR2 (germline): WSHSY, SAAADI. The CDR3 spans 14 residues. The CDR3 here is CASDRDRGNTEAFF. CDR3 nucleotide sequence: TGCGCCAGCGATCGTGACAGGGGAAACACTGAAGCTTTCTTT.

This sequence joins TRBV19 and TRBJ1-1; the D is unclear. This CDR3 is built from 13 residues. V was trimmed by 4 bases and J by 1 base, leaving 7 bases between them. Germline V lookup: CDR1 LNHDA, CDR2 SQIVND (reference sequence). The CDR3 is CASSSLGNTEAFF. The CDR3 DNA is TGTGCCAGTAGTAGTCTCGGGAACACTGAAGCTTTCTTT.

This clone has a single count. This chain joins TRBV5-4 and TRBJ1-5; D not certain. Germline assignment: CDR1 SGHNT and CDR2 YYREEE (reference sequence). The CDR3 extends over 14 amino acids. V lost 2 bases to trimming and J lost 1 base, with 7 bases between them. CDR3 protein: CASSFRGSNQPQHF. The CDR3 region has the DNA TGTGCCAGCAGCTTTAGAGGGAGCAATCAGCCCCAGCATTTT.

The rearrangement links TRBV30 to TRBJ1-2, with D maybe TRBD1 (5 bases). The length of the CDR3 is 14 residues. The V gene's germline CDR1 is GTSNPN and CDR2 SVGIG (reference sequence). Trimming pared 5 bases from V and 4 bases from J, leaving 17 bases between. The CDR3 DNA reads as TGTGCCTGGCAAAGGGACTATTTGGCCTATGGCTACACCTTC. This gives the protein CAWQRDYLAYGYTF.

This clone came up a few times. The chain is built from TRBV6-2 or TRBV6-3 and TRBJ1-1; weak D call: TRBD1 (6 bases). Germline V gene lookup returns CDR1 MNHEY and CDR2 SVGEGT. V dropped 2 bases and J dropped 7 bases, with 14 bases sitting between them. CDR3 size: 14 residues. The CDR3: CASSYLSRGLEAFF. For the CDR3, the DNA is TGTGCCAGCAGTTACCTTAGCAGGGGCCTTGAAGCTTTCTTT.

This clone was seen a handful of times. CDR3 region: CASSLSRVSYEQYF. The CDR3 DNA is TGTGCCAGCAGCTTAAGCAGGGTCTCCTACGAGCAGTACTTC. The chain joins TRBV11-2 to TRBJ2-7; D may be TRBD1 (5 bases). This CDR3 is 14 amino acids long. The germline V gene encodes CDR1 SGHAT and CDR2 FQNNGV. Between the trimmed V and J ends, which lost 2 bases and 0 bases, there was a span of 8 bases. The full variable domain, rest sourced from reference TRBV11-2 and TRBJ2-7, is EAGVAQSPRYKIIEKRQSVAFWCNPISGHATLYWYQQILGQGPKLLIQFQNNGVVDDSQLPKDRFSAERLKGVDSTLKIQPAKLEDSAVYLCASSLSRVSYEQYFGPGTRLTVT.

The chain is built from TRBV15 and TRBJ1-2; D is ambiguous. CDR1 and CDR2 (germline): LNHNV, YYDKDF (reference sequence). CDR3 length: 13 amino acids. Trimming pared 0 bases from V and 5 bases from J, leaving 7 bases between. CDR3 loop: CATSRDSQYGYTF. CDR3 DNA sequence: TGTGCCACCAGCAGAGATAGTCAATATGGCTACACCTTC.

V and J are TRBV10-3 and TRBJ1-3; D gene unclear. The CDR3 has 15 amino acids. The V gene lost 6 bases and the J gene lost 0 bases, with 12 bases spanning the gap. Germline CDR1 ENHRY, CDR2 SYGVKD. CDR3 residues: CAISNAGTSGNTIYF. CDR3 nucleotide sequence: TGTGCCATCAGCAACGCGGGTACCTCTGGAAACACCATATATTTT.

CDR3 amino acids: CAWESGLAGTDTQYF. The CDR3 region has the DNA TGTGCCTGGGAATCCGGACTAGCGGGGACAGATACGCAGTATTTT. The chain links TRBV30 to TRBJ2-3, with 12 positions matching TRBD2. CDR3 length equals 15 residues. V shed 5 bases and J 3 bases; nucleotides not matched to a gene: 6. Per germline, CDR1 GTSNPN and CDR2 SVGIG (reference sequence).

This clone was seen a handful of times. The chain joins TRBV3-1 (or the pseudogene TRBV3-2) to TRBJ2-5; TRBD2 agrees at 15 bases. Germline CDR1 and CDR2: LGHDT and YNNKEL (reference sequence). Unmatched junction bases numbered 3, after V lost 6 bases and J lost 1 base. This CDR3 has 16 residues. As DNA, the CDR3 is TGTGCCAGCAGTCTGGGACTAGCGGGGGGCCAAGAGACCCAGTACTTC. Its protein is CASSLGLAGGQETQYF.

The genes are TRBV2 and TRBJ2-7; TRBD1 aligns across 7 bases. This CDR3 spans 16 amino acids. Germline-derived CDR1 and CDR2 are SNHLY and FYNNEI. V was pared by 8 bases and J by 0 bases, with 13 bases of the junction left unmatched. The CDR3 spells CASLTQGSSFSYEQYF. The DNA for the CDR3 is TGTGCCAGCCTCACACAGGGGTCCTCCTTCTCCTACGAGCAGTACTTC.

The chain uses TRBV19 and TRBJ1-1, with a tentative D call TRBD1 (6 bases). CDR3 length equals 15 residues. V was pared by 3 bases and J by 4 bases, with 15 bases between. Germline CDR1 LNHDA, CDR2 SQIVND (reference sequence). The CDR3 region is CASSMKQGRGTEAFF. For the CDR3, the DNA is TGTGCCAGTAGTATGAAACAGGGTAGGGGCACTGAAGCTTTCTTT.

This clone was picked up a small number of times. The rearrangement joins TRBV9 to TRBJ1-2, with D possibly TRBD1 on 5 matching bases. Trimming left V 5 bases short and J 4 bases short, with 12 bases between. The germline V gene has CDR1 SGDLS and CDR2 YYNGEE. The CDR3 length is 13 residues. The CDR3 here is CASSRGGAYGYTF. The CDR3 DNA reads as TGTGCCAGCAGTCGCGGGGGAGCCTATGGCTACACCTTC.

This clone was seen just once. The CDR3 region has the DNA TGCGCCAGCAGCCAAGACCGCGGGACCGGGGAGCTGTTTTTT. It translates to CASSQDRGTGELFF. The chain recombines TRBV4-3 with TRBJ2-2; D perhaps matches TRBD2 (5 bases). CDR3 length equals 14 residues. Germline V CDR1 and CDR2: LGHNA, YSLEER. Trimming removed 0 bases from V and 5 bases from J, with 7 bases in between.

This chain connects TRBV6-4 to TRBJ2-3, with D maybe TRBD2 (5 bases). Germline V gene data show CDR1 as MRHNA and CDR2 as SNTAGT. The V end was cut by 6 bases, the J end by 2 bases, with 15 bases between. The CDR3 has 15 amino acids. The CDR3 sequence is CASSLTREDTDTQYF. CDR3 coding DNA: TGTGCCAGCAGCCTGACCCGGGAAGACACAGATACGCAGTATTTT.

CDR3 amino acids: CASSDTSGDTDTQYF. DNA for the CDR3: TGTGCCAGTAGTGACACTAGCGGGGATACAGATACGCAGTATTTT. The rearrangement joins TRBV19 to TRBJ2-3; 10 positions agree with TRBD2. CDR1 and CDR2 from the germline V gene are LNHDA and SQIVND (reference sequence). Trimming at V came to 5 bases and at J to 3 bases, leaving 5 bases not matched to a gene. This CDR3 comprises 15 residues.

This sequence joins TRBV5-1 and TRBJ2-7; 10 positions match TRBD1. The germline CDR1 and CDR2 sequences are SGHRS and YFSETQ. The trim removed 0 bases at V and 5 bases at J, leaving 20 bases unmatched. The CDR3 is 20 residues long. The CDR3 bases are TGCGCCAGCAGCTTGGTTGGCAGTTATTCATTGGGACAGGGGAACCACGAGCAGTACTTC. This encodes CASSLVGSYSLGQGNHEQYF.

The V gene is TRBV10-1, the J gene TRBJ2-3; 7 bases are a match to TRBD2. The CDR3 has 15 amino acids. Trimming at V came to 2 bases and at J to 2 bases, leaving 4 bases not matched to a gene. Looked up from germline, CDR1 is WNHNN and CDR2 is SYGVQD (reference sequence). DNA for the CDR3: TGCGCCAGCAGTGAGACAGCGGGGTTCACAGATACGCAGTATTTT. Translated, it gives CASSETAGFTDTQYF.

The sample holds one count of this clone. The V call is TRBV6-1, the J call TRBJ2-1; 9 nucleotides line up with TRBD1. Germline values: CDR1 MNHNS, CDR2 SASEGT. The CDR3 spans 15 residues. The V and J ends lost 1 base and 4 bases, in that order; junction bases with no gene match: 2. The CDR3 spells CASSEDRGQYNEQFF. The CDR3 bases are TGTGCCAGCAGTGAAGACAGGGGGCAATACAATGAGCAGTTCTTC.

The genes are TRBV3-1 (or the pseudogene TRBV3-2) and TRBJ2-1; possibly TRBD2 for D (5 bases). V lost 1 base and J 3 bases, leaving 10 bases between the germline ends. CDR1 LGHDT and CDR2 YNNKEL come from the germline V gene (reference sequence). The CDR3 loop spans 15 amino acids. The CDR3 DNA sequence: TGTGCCAGCAGCCAAGGGGGAGCGATCTACAATGAGCAGTTCTTC. Its protein is CASSQGGAIYNEQFF.

The V and J genes are TRBV14 and TRBJ2-7; TRBD1 matches at 9 bases. The CDR3 is made up of 14 amino acids. Germline-derived CDR1 and CDR2 are SGHDN and FVKESK. J gave up 9 bases and V 0 bases, and 6 bases lay outside the gene matches. In DNA, the CDR3 is TGTGCCAGCAGCCAAGATGTACAGGGGGCTGGGCAGTACTTC. This codes for CASSQDVQGAGQYF.

The chain carries TRBV6-2 or TRBV6-3 and TRBJ2-3; 10 positions match TRBD2. The CDR3 is 18 residues long. V lost 3 bases, J lost 2 bases, and 11 bases stayed unmatched. Germline V gives CDR1 MNHEY, CDR2 SVGEGT. CDR3 sequence reads: CASSYHLQAGGDTDTQYF. In nucleotides, the CDR3 is TGTGCCAGCAGTTATCACCTCCAAGCGGGGGGGGACACAGATACGCAGTATTTT.

The chain uses TRBV18 and TRBJ1-5; TRBD1 aligns across 7 bases. Germline CDR1 reads KGHSH; CDR2 reads LQKENI. The CDR3 is 15 residues long. Trimming took 6 bases from V and 1 from J; bases not matched to a gene: 6. The CDR3 region is CASSQETGSNQPQHF. The CDR3 region has the DNA TGTGCCAGCTCTCAAGAGACAGGGAGCAATCAGCCCCAGCATTTT.

The rearrangement uses TRBV7-9 and TRBJ1-1, with 9 positions matching TRBD1. CDR1 SEHNR and CDR2 FQNEAQ come from the germline V gene (reference sequence). The J segment lost 5 bases and the V segment lost 4 bases, leaving 5 bases of the junction unmatched. The CDR3 covers 14 residues. In nucleotides, the CDR3 is TGTGCCAGCAGCTGGGGACAGGGTGAAACTGAAGCTTTCTTT. This codes for CASSWGQGETEAFF.

The chain is built from TRBV25-1 and TRBJ1-2; D perhaps matches TRBD1 (6 bases). Per the germline V gene, CDR1 is MGHDK and CDR2 is SYGVNS. V was shortened by 8 bases and J by 8 bases, with 24 bases between the two germline ends. CDR3 length equals 15 residues. The CDR3 reads CASLSHAGDVGGYTF. The CDR3 DNA follows: TGTGCCAGCCTTTCCCATGCAGGGGACGTCGGCGGCTACACCTTC.

The chain is built from TRBV10-3 and TRBJ1-6; D may be TRBD1 (5 bases). Trimming took 8 bases from V and 7 from J, leaving 12 bases between them. This CDR3 contains 13 residues. The germline V gene has CDR1 ENHRY and CDR2 SYGVKD. The DNA of the CDR3 is TGTGCCATCGGCGGCAGGGCGAATTCACCCCTCCACTTT. Translating it yields CAIGGRANSPLHF.

The V gene is TRBV15, the J gene TRBJ2-7; 9 bases line up with TRBD1. This CDR3 has 17 residues. The J segment lost 1 base and the V segment lost 5 bases, leaving 12 bases of the junction unmatched. Germline V CDR1 and CDR2: LNHNV, YYDKDF (reference sequence). The chain's CDR3 is CATSGIRTGDPSYEQYF. The CDR3 DNA is TGTGCCACCAGCGGTATAAGGACAGGGGACCCTTCCTACGAGCAGTACTTC. The variable domain in full, completed from reference TRBV15 and TRBJ2-7, reads DAMVIQNPRYQVTQFGKPVTLSCSQTLNHNVMYWYQQKSSQAPKLLFHYYDKDFNNEADTPDNFQSRRPNTSFCFLDIRSPGLGDTAMYLCATSGIRTGDPSYEQYFGPGTRLTVT.

The gene calls are TRBV11-2 and TRBJ2-5; D not resolved. Germline assignment: CDR1 SGHAT and CDR2 FQNNGV. CDR3 length equals 13 residues. V was shortened by 5 bases and J by 9 bases, with 16 bases between the two germline ends. DNA of the CDR3: TGTGCCAGCAGCCTAGGGCCAAGTCCGCCCCAGTACTTC. It encodes CASSLGPSPPQYF.

This clone was recorded once. This chain joins TRBV5-1 and TRBJ1-1, with D maybe TRBD1 (6 bases). CDR3 length: 16 amino acids. The V and J ends lost 2 bases and 1 base respectively, with 15 bases between them. The germline CDR1 and CDR2 sequences are SGHRS and YFSETQ. The DNA of the CDR3 is TGCGCCAGCAGCTTCCCCACAGGGTACAGGAACACTGAAGCTTTCTTT. Translated, it gives CASSFPTGYRNTEAFF. Full variable domain (outside the CDR3, taken from reference TRBV5-1 and TRBJ1-1): KAGVTQTPRYLIKTRGQQVTLSCSPISGHRSVSWYQQTPGQGLQFLFEYFSETQRNKGNFPGRFSGRQFSNSRSEMNVSTLELGDSALYLCASSFPTGYRNTEAFFGQGTRLTVV.

The CDR3 region has the DNA TGTGCCAGCAGCTTGTCGTGGCCACAGGGAGCCAGCTACGAGCAGTACTTC. Protein product: CASSLSWPQGASYEQYF. V usage is TRBV5-6 and J usage is TRBJ2-7; a weak D match, TRBD1 (6 bases). Germline V CDR1 and CDR2: SGHDT, YYEEEE. Deletions cut 1 base from V and 3 bases from J, with 20 bases between. The CDR3 contains 17 residues.